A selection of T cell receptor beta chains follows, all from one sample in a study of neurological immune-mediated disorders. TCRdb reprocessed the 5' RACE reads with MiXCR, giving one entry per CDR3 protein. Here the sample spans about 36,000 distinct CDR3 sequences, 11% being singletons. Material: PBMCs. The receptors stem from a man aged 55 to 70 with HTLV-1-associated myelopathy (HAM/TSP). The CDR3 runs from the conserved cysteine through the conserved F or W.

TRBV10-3	CAISDGGAHYGYTF
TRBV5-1	CASRIPWKTSGRLNEQFF
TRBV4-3	CASSQSVTGPYEQYF
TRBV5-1	CASSFDPSTDTQYF
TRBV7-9	CASSHIPGEGYNEQFF
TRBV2	CASSESGLAGADTQYF
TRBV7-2	CASSSRQGWDEQFF
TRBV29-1	CSVESGVGTDTQYF
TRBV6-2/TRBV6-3	CASSAAGHQYF
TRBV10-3	CAIKSGTSGRVEETQYF
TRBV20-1	CSASKDSVSYEQYF
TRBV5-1	CASSLSGNSLNTEAFF
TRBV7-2	CASSQAREYNEQFF
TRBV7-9	CASSLPGLTSYEQYF
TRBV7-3	CASSLTPGWQETQYF
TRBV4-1	CASSQGRGRETQYF
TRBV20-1	CSARQGRNTGELFF
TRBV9	CASSGGGLAKNIQYF
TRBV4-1	CASSHGQGAYEQYF
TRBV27	CASSHYMIGGRAYEQYF
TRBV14	CASSQVGSTLEETQYF
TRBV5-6	CASSRAGPNEQFF
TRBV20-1	CSARVGGADTEAFF
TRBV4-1	CASSQEASVSQPQHF
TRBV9	CASSTRDYNTGELFF
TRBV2	CATLWGFNPYQETQYF
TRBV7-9	CASSTRGPDTQYF
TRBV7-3	CASRQGHTEAFF
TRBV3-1	CASSQVGSARGRTNTGELFF
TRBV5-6	CASNLALSSYEQYF
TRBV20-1	CSARPGQAPYEQYF
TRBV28	CASSTRQGKGTTEAFF
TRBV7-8	CASSLAIPGTGTDTQYF
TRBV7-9	CASSPLSGTRNTGELFF
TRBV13	CASSLAITTAGEQFF
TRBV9	CASSGGLAADTQYF
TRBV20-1	CSASEVSTTWEQYF
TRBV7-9	CASSFGQVVGANVLTF
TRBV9	CAISARLADPSTDMQYF
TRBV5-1	CASSTRGQKTEAFF
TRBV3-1	CASSPGPNGQPQHF